This TCR beta chain came from a study of OX40 agonist ivuxolimab in advanced cancers. Findings and limits, study-wide: The investigators did not determine what antigen specificity the expanded peripheral T cells had.

The CDR3 has 13 amino acids. V was trimmed by 1 base and J by 5 bases, leaving 7 bases between them. Germline V gives CDR1 SEHNR, CDR2 FQNEAQ (reference sequence). This clone was detected once. Its target is not known. Only in-frame clones appear in the TCRdb table, and some are missing; sequencing was by immunoSEQ multiplex PCR. Of 70,000 to 80,000 clones in the sample, 93% were seen once. Sequencing was performed on CD4+ or CD8+ T cells sorted from blood, taken in a trial of the OX40 agonist ivuxolimab. This receptor was taken from an adult with an advanced solid tumor such as melanoma, head and neck, liver or kidney cancer. V gene TRBV7-9 combines with J gene TRBJ2-3; no clear D gene. The CDR3, as DNA: TGTGCCAGCAGCTTAGGATCTCGAGATACGCAGTATTTT. This sequence encodes CASSLGSRDTQYF. Based on the CDR3 plus reference TRBV7-9 and TRBJ2-3, the full variable domain is DTGVSQNPRHKITKRGQNVTFRCDPISEHNRLYWYRQTLGQGPEFLTYFQNEAQLEKSRLLSDRFSAERPKGSFSTLEIQRTEQGDSAMYLCASSLGSRDTQYFGPGTRLTVL.